This TCR beta chain stems from a study of cytomegalovirus exposure and HLA in healthy donors. Study results and limitations: In vitro testing confirmed a few CMV-associated chains as specific for CMV antigens. Compared with the roughly 700-donor mean, an Asian-associated ancestry cluster reportedly had fewer N-insertions, according to a later analysis. Serostatus for CMV was the only available immune exposure information.

This PCR relied on a set of 60 Vbeta primers and 13 Jbeta primers. Libraries were prepared by immunoSEQ multiplex PCR; TCRdb keeps only in-frame clonotypes and omits some of them. The sample comprises approximately 100,000 clones, 75% to 85% of which are singletons, and over 3.5% rests with the top ten. The V gene's germline CDR1 is SNHLY and CDR2 FYNNEI. The V end lost 1 base, the J end lost 8 bases, and 11 bases lay between the germline ends. The CDR3 length is 13 residues. In the case of this clone: Its antigen remains unidentified.

What was sequenced was PBMCs. The chain couples TRBV2 to TRBJ1-2; tentative D call: TRBD1 (5 bases). This TCR came from a woman aged 45-65 years in good health and CMV-seropositive. Here the CDR3 reads CASSEVPRVGYTF. CDR3 nucleotides: TGTGCCAGCAGTGAAGTCCCCAGGGTCGGCTACACCTTC.